The 9 T cell receptor beta chains given below trace back to one sample, sequenced in a study of beta chain features in type 1 diabetes. Isolated RNA was reverse transcribed in full, so expressed TCRB transcripts were sequenced. Some clones are missing from TCRdb's copy, which holds only in-frame ones; the method was immunoSEQ multiplex PCR. Of 970,000 or so clones detected, roughly 15% appear once; the ten largest clones hold 0.023%. Input material: naive CD4+ T cells from blood. These receptors were taken from a woman in her late teens or twenties in good health.

This CDR3 reads CASSYYNPNTGELFF. DNA for the CDR3: TGTGCCAGCAGTTATTACAACCCGAACACCGGGGAGCTGTTTTTT. The rearrangement links TRBV6-5 to TRBJ2-2; D not resolved. Germline-derived CDR1 and CDR2 are MNHEY and SVGAGI. With 3 bases removed from V and 0 bases from J, the gap between germline ends came to 8 bases. The CDR3 loop spans 15 amino acids.

The chain couples TRBV10-3 to TRBJ2-1, with D possibly TRBD2 on 6 matching bases. The germline V gene encodes CDR1 ENHRY and CDR2 SYGVKD. Deletions cut 5 bases from V and 0 bases from J, with 14 bases between. The CDR3 is 16 amino acids. This CDR3 is CAISPSAGSSYNEQFF. DNA of the CDR3: TGTGCCATCAGTCCGTCGGCCGGGAGCTCCTACAATGAGCAGTTCTTC.

This clone was counted a few times. This chain connects TRBV6-6 to TRBJ1-1; tentative D call: TRBD1 (6 bases). CDR1 is MNHNY and CDR2 is SVGAGI in the germline V gene (reference sequence). The ends were cut back, 6 bases at V and 6 bases at J, with 11 bases in the middle. The length of the CDR3 is 12 residues. DNA of the CDR3: TGTGCCAGCAGAAACAGGGTTCCTGAAGCTTTCTTT. It specifies CASRNRVPEAFF.

This clone occurred a few times. Other DNA sequences of this sample code for an identical CDR3. The chain is built from TRBV29-1 and TRBJ1-4; D is ambiguous. Trimming stripped 4 bases from V and 5 bases from J, with 5 bases between. Germline CDR1 reads SQVTM; CDR2 reads ANQGSEA. This CDR3 has 11 residues. The CDR3 DNA follows: TGCAGCGTTGTTACGAATGAAAAACTGTTTTTT. Its protein product is CSVVTNEKLFF.

V is TRBV2 and J is TRBJ2-7; D remains ambiguous. The germline V gene encodes CDR1 SNHLY and CDR2 FYNNEI. This CDR3 region has 12 residues. The V end was cut by 5 bases, the J end by 0 bases, with 5 bases between. The CDR3 region is CASSMSSYEQYF. In nucleotides, the CDR3 is TGTGCCAGCAGTATGAGCTCCTACGAGCAGTACTTC.

This chain connects TRBV18 to TRBJ1-5; D is possibly TRBD1 (5 bases). The CDR3 is 14 residues long. Per germline, CDR1 KGHSH and CDR2 LQKENI. The V and J ends lost 1 base and 5 bases respectively, with 9 bases between them. Here the CDR3 reads CASSPLGLDQPQHF. The CDR3 bases are TGTGCCAGCTCACCACTGGGGCTGGATCAGCCCCAGCATTTT.

This clone was counted only a few times. V and J are TRBV10-3 and TRBJ2-5; possibly TRBD1 for D (6 bases). This CDR3 has 15 amino acids. The germline V gene encodes CDR1 ENHRY and CDR2 SYGVKD. Trimming took 6 bases from V and 2 from J, leaving 16 bases between them. The CDR3 bases are TGTGCCATCAGCCTTGGGACAACCGCACAAGAGACCCAGTACTTC. It is translated as CAISLGTTAQETQYF.

The chain combines TRBV7-9 with TRBJ2-4; 7 nucleotides line up with TRBD1. Per the germline V gene, CDR1 is SEHNR and CDR2 is FQNEAQ (reference sequence). The CDR3 has 14 residues. The ends lost 3 bases at V and 7 bases at J; junction bases unmatched: 6. This CDR3 reads CASSFAIQGNIQYF. CDR3 sequence (DNA): TGTGCCAGCAGCTTCGCGATACAGGGGAACATTCAGTACTTC.

The rearrangement uses TRBV7-8 and TRBJ1-1; D is unresolved. CDR1 SGHVS and CDR2 FQNEAQ come from the germline V gene. The germline V and J ends were trimmed by 1 base and 11 bases, with 11 bases remaining between them. The CDR3 has 12 amino acids. In DNA, the CDR3 is TGTGCCAGCAGCTTAGTGAGGAGCTGGGCTTTCTTT. This translates into CASSLVRSWAFF.